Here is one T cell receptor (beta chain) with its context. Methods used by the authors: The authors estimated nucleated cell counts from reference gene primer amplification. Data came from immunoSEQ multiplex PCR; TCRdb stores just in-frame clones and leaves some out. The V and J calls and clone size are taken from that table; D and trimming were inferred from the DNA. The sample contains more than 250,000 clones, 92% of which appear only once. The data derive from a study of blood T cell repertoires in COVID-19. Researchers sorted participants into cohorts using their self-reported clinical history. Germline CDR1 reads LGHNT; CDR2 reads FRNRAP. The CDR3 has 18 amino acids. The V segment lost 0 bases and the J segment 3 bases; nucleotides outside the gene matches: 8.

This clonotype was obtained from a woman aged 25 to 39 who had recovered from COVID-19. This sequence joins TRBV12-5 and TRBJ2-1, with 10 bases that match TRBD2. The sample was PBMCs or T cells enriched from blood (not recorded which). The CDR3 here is CASGLVSTGLAIYNEQFF. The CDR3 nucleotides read TGTGCTAGTGGTTTGGTTTCAACGGGACTAGCGATCTACAATGAGCAGTTCTTC.